This entry lists 18 T cell receptor beta chains sequenced from one sample in a study of cytomegalovirus exposure and HLA in healthy donors. It was with 60 Vbeta and 13 Jbeta primers that the PCR ran. Method: immunoSEQ multiplex PCR; TCRdb's copy keeps in-frame clones and lacks some. The sample includes 150,000 to 200,000 clones, about three quarters of them seen just once. Sequencing was carried out using PBMCs. These receptors originate from a middle-aged man in good health and CMV-seronegative.

J is TRBJ1-1 and V is TRBV5-4; D is undetermined. Germline assignment: CDR1 SGHNT and CDR2 YYREEE (reference sequence). Trimming shortened V by 5 bases and J by 4 bases, and 12 bases separated the two germline ends. This CDR3 spans 13 amino acids. The CDR3 loop reads CASRINSVTEAFF. In DNA form, the CDR3 reads TGTGCCAGCAGGATAAATTCGGTCACTGAAGCTTTCTTT.

V is TRBV4-3 and J is TRBJ2-3, with 14 positions matching TRBD2. Germline lookup yields CDR1 LGHNA and CDR2 YSLEER. The CDR3 runs 18 residues. V lost 1 base, J lost 0 bases, and 3 bases stayed unmatched. The CDR3 is CASSQGTSGRTSTDTQYF. The CDR3 coding sequence is TGCGCCAGCAGCCAAGGGACTAGCGGGAGGACTAGCACAGATACGCAGTATTTT.

The chain recombines TRBV4-1 with TRBJ1-5; TRBD1 matches at 8 bases. Germline V lookup: CDR1 MGHRA, CDR2 YSYEKL. The CDR3 has 14 residues. J was trimmed by 7 bases and V by 3 bases; bases with no gene match: 5. CDR3 region: CASSHQGAGQPQHF. CDR3 coding DNA: TGCGCCAGCAGCCACCAGGGGGCTGGACAGCCCCAGCATTTT.

The rearrangement joins TRBV5-6 to TRBJ2-7; D gene unclear. The CDR3 is 14 amino acids. The V end was cut by 0 bases, the J end by 2 bases, with 9 bases between. Looked up from germline, CDR1 is SGHDT and CDR2 is YYEEEE. In DNA form, the CDR3 reads TGTGCCAGCAGCTTGGCCGTTGTCCCCTACGAGCAGTACTTC. It specifies CASSLAVVPYEQYF.

This clone has a single count. This chain connects TRBV19 to TRBJ2-3, with 7 positions matching TRBD1. Germline lookup yields CDR1 LNHDA and CDR2 SQIVND (reference sequence). The ends lost 5 bases at V and 0 bases at J; junction bases unmatched: 5. The CDR3 extends over 15 amino acids. As DNA, the CDR3 is TGTGCCAGTAGTTTTGCAGGGGGTAGCACAGATACGCAGTATTTT. It encodes CASSFAGGSTDTQYF.

The V gene is TRBV5-1, the J gene TRBJ2-1; D possibly corresponds to TRBD2 (7 bases). V dropped 4 bases and J dropped 0 bases, with 11 bases sitting between them. The length of the CDR3 is 15 residues. Germline CDR1 SGHRS, CDR2 YFSETQ. The CDR3 nucleotides are TGCGCCAGCAGCGAGGGGGGGGTCTCCTACAATGAGCAGTTCTTC. It is translated as CASSEGGVSYNEQFF.

This chain connects TRBV6-5 to TRBJ1-1, with TRBD1 matching 7 bases. With V trimmed by 4 bases and J by 3 bases, 5 bases remained unmatched. Per the germline V gene, CDR1 is MNHEY and CDR2 is SVGAGI. The CDR3 length is 14 residues. The CDR3: CASSSGQAYTEAFF. As DNA, the CDR3 is TGTGCCAGCAGTTCAGGACAGGCGTACACTGAAGCTTTCTTT.

This CDR3 reads CASSYSTGMKYTEAFF. DNA for the CDR3: TGTGCCAGCAGTTACTCGACAGGTATGAAGTACACTGAAGCTTTCTTT. The genes are TRBV6-5 and TRBJ1-1; D may be TRBD1 (6 bases). Trimming pared 0 bases from V and 3 bases from J, leaving 14 bases between. CDR1 MNHEY and CDR2 SVGAGI come from the germline V gene. CDR3 size: 16 residues.

The genes are TRBV15 and TRBJ1-1; the D gene is possibly TRBD1 (5 bases). Trimming took 4 bases from V and 3 from J, leaving 15 bases between them. The CDR3 is 15 residues long. CDR1 is LNHNV, CDR2 YYDKDF, per germline (reference sequence). Here the CDR3 DNA reads TGTGCCACCAGCATGGGAGGGGATGGTTACACTGAAGCTTTCTTT. Protein product: CATSMGGDGYTEAFF. Full variable domain (remainder filled in from reference TRBV15 and TRBJ1-1): DAMVIQNPRYQVTQFGKPVTLSCSQTLNHNVMYWYQQKSSQAPKLLFHYYDKDFNNEADTPDNFQSRRPNTSFCFLDIRSPGLGDTAMYLCATSMGGDGYTEAFFGQGTRLTVV.

This clone was seen more than once but under ten times. The J gene is TRBJ1-2, the V gene TRBV19; D is uncertain. V gave up 5 bases and J gave up 6 bases, with 19 bases separating them. The V gene's germline CDR1 is LNHDA and CDR2 SQIVND (reference sequence). This CDR3 comprises 15 residues. This chain's CDR3 is CASSSRPTNPHGYTF. For the CDR3, the DNA is TGTGCCAGTAGTTCCCGTCCAACAAATCCTCATGGCTACACCTTC.

The CDR3 DNA follows: TGTGCCAGCAGCTCAGACTGGCTTGATGAAAAACTGTTTTTT. It encodes CASSSDWLDEKLFF. The gene calls are TRBV7-2 and TRBJ1-4, with D hard to call. From germline, CDR1 is SGHTA and CDR2 FQGNSA. V was trimmed by 4 bases and J by 6 bases, leaving 12 bases between them. The CDR3 totals 14 residues.

Remarks on this clone: The sample has other DNA sequences that encode this CDR3 too. V gene TRBV7-2 combines with J gene TRBJ2-2; 15 bases map to TRBD2. Trimming cost V 5 bases and J 7 bases; bases outside gene matches: 8. This CDR3 comprises 17 residues. Germline V CDR1 and CDR2: SGHTA, FQGNSA. The CDR3 here is CASSLGLAGGPGGELFF. CDR3 DNA sequence: TGTGCCAGCAGCCTAGGACTAGCGGGGGGGCCGGGCGGGGAGCTGTTTTTT.

Comment on this clone: Other DNA sequences in the sample encode the same CDR3. The chain carries TRBV9 and TRBJ1-5; TRBD1 is a possible D gene (6 bases). Per the germline V gene, CDR1 is SGDLS and CDR2 is YYNGEE. This CDR3 has 15 amino acids. Between the trimmed V and J ends, which lost 0 bases and 1 base, there was a span of 8 bases. In nucleotides, the CDR3 is TGTGCCAGCAGCGTAGGGCAGGGGAGCAATCAGCCCCAGCATTTT. Translating it yields CASSVGQGSNQPQHF.

The chain links TRBV7-9 to TRBJ2-2; 13 bases agree with TRBD2. V gave up 9 bases and J gave up 5 bases; unmatched junction bases: 6. Germline-derived CDR1 and CDR2 are SEHNR and FQNEAQ (reference sequence). The CDR3 consists of 15 residues. CDR3: CARDGLAGVTGELFF. CDR3 DNA: TGTGCCAGAGACGGACTAGCGGGAGTTACCGGGGAGCTGTTTTTT. The variable domain in full, completed from reference TRBV7-9 and TRBJ2-2, reads DTGVSQNPRHKITKRGQNVTFRCDPISEHNRLYWYRQTLGQGPEFLTYFQNEAQLEKSRLLSDRFSAERPKGSFSTLEIQRTEQGDSAMYLCARDGLAGVTGELFFGEGSRLTVL.

The gene calls are TRBV5-6 and TRBJ1-2; no clear D gene. The CDR3 is 13 amino acids. The germline CDR1 and CDR2 sequences are SGHDT and YYEEEE. V was cut by 0 bases and J by 2 bases, with 5 bases left in between. CDR3 in amino acids: CASSLALNYGYTF. The CDR3 region has the DNA TGTGCCAGCAGCTTGGCCCTCAACTATGGCTACACCTTC. The full variable domain, its missing parts supplied by reference TRBV5-6 and TRBJ1-2, is DAGVTQSPTHLIKTRGQQVTLRCSPKSGHDTVSWYQQALGQGPQFIFQYYEEEERQRGNFPDRFSGHQFPNYSSELNVNALLLGDSALYLCASSLALNYGYTFGSGTRLTVV.

The sample holds one count of this clone. This rearrangement joins TRBV5-1 to TRBJ2-7; tentatively, D is TRBD1 (6 bases). The V end was cut by 4 bases, the J end by 6 bases, with 20 bases between. This CDR3 comprises 15 residues. Germline lookup yields CDR1 SGHRS and CDR2 YFSETQ. The CDR3 DNA follows: TGCGCCAGCAGCCGAGCAGAGGGGGTCGTGCCCGAGCAGTACTTC. Its protein is CASSRAEGVVPEQYF.

Of note for this clone: The same CDR3 is also encoded by other DNA sequences in this sample. The chain joins TRBV18 to TRBJ2-7; 8 nucleotides align to TRBD2. From germline, CDR1 is KGHSH and CDR2 LQKENI. The J segment lost 0 bases and the V segment lost 3 bases, leaving 4 bases of the junction unmatched. The CDR3 has 15 amino acids. The CDR3 nucleotides read TGTGCCAGCTCACCCACTAGCGGAATCTCCTACGAGCAGTACTTC. It translates to CASSPTSGISYEQYF. Using reference TRBV18 and TRBJ2-7 for the parts outside the CDR3, the full variable domain is NAGVMQNPRHLVRRRGQEARLRCSPMKGHSHVYWYRQLPEEGLKFMVYLQKENIIDESGMPKERFSAEFPKEGPSILRIQQVVRGDSAAYFCASSPTSGISYEQYFGPGTRLTVT.

The chain recombines TRBV5-6 with TRBJ2-1; TRBD2 might be the D (6 bases). Between the trimmed V and J ends, which lost 3 bases and 6 bases, there was a span of 16 bases. Per the germline V gene, CDR1 is SGHDT and CDR2 is YYEEEE. This CDR3 is built from 15 residues. CDR3 DNA: TGTGCCAGCAGCTCACGGACTACCGGTCTCAATGAGCAGTTCTTC. It specifies CASSSRTTGLNEQFF.